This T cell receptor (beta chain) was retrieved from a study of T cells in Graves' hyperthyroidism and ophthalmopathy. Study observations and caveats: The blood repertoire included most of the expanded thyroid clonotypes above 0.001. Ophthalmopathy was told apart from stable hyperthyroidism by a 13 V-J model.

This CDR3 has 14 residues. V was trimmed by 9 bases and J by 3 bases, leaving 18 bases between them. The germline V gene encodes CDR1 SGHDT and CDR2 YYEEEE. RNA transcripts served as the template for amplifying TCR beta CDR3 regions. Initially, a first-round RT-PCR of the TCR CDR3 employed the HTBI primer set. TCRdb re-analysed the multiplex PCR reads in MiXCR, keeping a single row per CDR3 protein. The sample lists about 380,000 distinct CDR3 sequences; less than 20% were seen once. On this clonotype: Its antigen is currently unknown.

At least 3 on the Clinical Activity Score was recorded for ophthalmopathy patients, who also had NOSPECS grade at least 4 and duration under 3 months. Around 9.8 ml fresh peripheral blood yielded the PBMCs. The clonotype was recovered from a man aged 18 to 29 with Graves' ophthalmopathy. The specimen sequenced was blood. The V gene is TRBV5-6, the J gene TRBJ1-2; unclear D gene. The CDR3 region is CATNHNRPDYGYTF. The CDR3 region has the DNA TGTGCCACCAATCATAACAGACCGGACTATGGCTACACCTTC.